The entry below gives a single T cell receptor (beta chain) sequence along with its context. Libraries were prepared by immunoSEQ multiplex PCR; TCRdb keeps only in-frame clonotypes and omits some of them. The top ten clones hold 5% of a sample with roughly 270,000 clones, roughly 80% of them seen once. This specimen belongs to a study of blood T cell repertoires in COVID-19. On the study more broadly: Sources were T cells, B-cell-depleted T cells, or PBMCs; the material itself was cDNA or gDNA.

This CDR3 region has 13 residues. V was pared by 2 bases and J by 9 bases, with 4 bases of the junction left unmatched. The material sequenced was PBMCs or T cells enriched from blood (not recorded which). The origin of this receptor is a man aged 40-49 years who had been exposed to COVID-19. The chain has TRBV12-3 or TRBV12-4 and TRBJ1-1; 9 bases fit TRBD1. This CDR3 is CASSLRDRDKAFF. The CDR3 DNA sequence: TGTGCCAGCAGTTTAAGGGACAGGGATAAAGCTTTCTTT.